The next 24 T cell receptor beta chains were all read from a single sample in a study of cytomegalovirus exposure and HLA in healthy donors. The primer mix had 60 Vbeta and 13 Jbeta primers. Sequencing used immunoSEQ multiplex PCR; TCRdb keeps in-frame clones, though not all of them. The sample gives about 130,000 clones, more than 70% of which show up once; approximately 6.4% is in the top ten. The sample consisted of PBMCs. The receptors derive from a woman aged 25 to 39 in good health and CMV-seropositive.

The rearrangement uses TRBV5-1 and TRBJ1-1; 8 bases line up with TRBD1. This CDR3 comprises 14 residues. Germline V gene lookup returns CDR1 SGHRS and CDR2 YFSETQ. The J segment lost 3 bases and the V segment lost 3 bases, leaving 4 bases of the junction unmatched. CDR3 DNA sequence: TGCGCCAGCAGCTCTCAGGGGGCTCACACTGAAGCTTTCTTT. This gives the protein CASSSQGAHTEAFF.

DNA for the CDR3: TGCAGCGTTGAAGATCTATATACGCAGTATTTT. Protein product: CSVEDLYTQYF. J is TRBJ2-3 and V is TRBV29-1; D ambiguous. Germline CDR1 and CDR2: SQVTM and ANQGSEA. CDR3 length: 11 amino acids. Trimming took 0 bases from V and 7 from J, leaving 5 bases between them.

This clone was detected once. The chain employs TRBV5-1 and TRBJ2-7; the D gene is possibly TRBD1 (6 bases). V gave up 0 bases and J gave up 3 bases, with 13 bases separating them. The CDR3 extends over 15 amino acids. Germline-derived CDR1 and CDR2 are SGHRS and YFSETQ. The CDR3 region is CASSLEPGAIYEQYF. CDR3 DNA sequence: TGCGCCAGCAGCTTGGAGCCAGGGGCCATCTACGAGCAGTACTTC.

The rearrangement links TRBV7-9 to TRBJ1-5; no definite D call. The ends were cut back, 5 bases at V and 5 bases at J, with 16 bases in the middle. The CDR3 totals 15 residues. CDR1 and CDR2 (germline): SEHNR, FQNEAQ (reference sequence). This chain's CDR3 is CASSHGSGSDQPQHF. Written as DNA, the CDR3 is TGTGCCAGCAGCCACGGGTCCGGGAGTGATCAGCCCCAGCATTTT.

CDR3 residues: CASIQGRYEQYF. DNA for the CDR3: TGCGCCAGTATACAGGGGAGATACGAGCAGTACTTC. This rearrangement joins TRBV5-1 to TRBJ2-7; the match to TRBD1 covers 7 bases. The CDR3 is 12 amino acids. Germline trimming cut 8 bases from V and 4 bases from J; bases unmatched to any gene: 6. Looked up from germline, CDR1 is SGHRS and CDR2 is YFSETQ.

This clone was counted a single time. The CDR3 sequence is CASSSAGATNYGYTF. The CDR3 region has the DNA TGCGCCAGCAGCTCGGCGGGGGCGACTAACTATGGCTACACCTTC. V usage is TRBV5-1 and J usage is TRBJ1-2; perhaps TRBD1 as D (6 bases). CDR3 length: 15 residues. With 3 bases removed from V and 0 bases from J, the gap between germline ends came to 12 bases. CDR1 SGHRS and CDR2 YFSETQ come from the germline V gene.

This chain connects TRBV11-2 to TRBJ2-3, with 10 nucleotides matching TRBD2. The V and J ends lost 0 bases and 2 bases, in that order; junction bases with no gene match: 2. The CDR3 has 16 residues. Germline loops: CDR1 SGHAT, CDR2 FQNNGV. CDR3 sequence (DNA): TGTGCCAGCAGCTTAGAGCTAGCGGGGGACACAGATACGCAGTATTTT. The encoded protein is CASSLELAGDTDTQYF.

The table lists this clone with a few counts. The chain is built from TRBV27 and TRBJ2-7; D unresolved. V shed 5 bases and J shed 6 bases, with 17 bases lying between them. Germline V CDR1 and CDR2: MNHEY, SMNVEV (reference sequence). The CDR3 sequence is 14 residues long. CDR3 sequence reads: CASSPTYSSAEQYF. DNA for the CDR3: TGTGCCAGCAGTCCCACCTACAGCTCCGCCGAGCAGTACTTC.

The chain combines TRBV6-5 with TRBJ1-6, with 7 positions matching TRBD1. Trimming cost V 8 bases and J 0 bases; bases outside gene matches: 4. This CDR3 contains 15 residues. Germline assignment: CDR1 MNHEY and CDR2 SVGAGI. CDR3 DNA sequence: TGTGCCAGCGGGTACAGGGGCTCCTATAATTCACCCCTCCACTTT. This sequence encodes CASGYRGSYNSPLHF.

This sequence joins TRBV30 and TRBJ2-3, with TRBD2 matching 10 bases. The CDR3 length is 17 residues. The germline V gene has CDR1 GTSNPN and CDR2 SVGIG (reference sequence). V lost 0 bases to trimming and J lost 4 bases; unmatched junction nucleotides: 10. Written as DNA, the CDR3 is TGTGCCTGGAGTGTACTTAAGCGGGGGGGCCAGGCAGATACGCAGTATTTT. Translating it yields CAWSVLKRGGQADTQYF.

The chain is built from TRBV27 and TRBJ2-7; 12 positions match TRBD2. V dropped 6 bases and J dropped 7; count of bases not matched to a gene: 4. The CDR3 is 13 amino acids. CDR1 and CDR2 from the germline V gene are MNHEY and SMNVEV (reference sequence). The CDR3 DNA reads TGTGCCAGCAGGCTAGCGGGAGGGTGGGAGCAGTACTTC. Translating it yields CASRLAGGWEQYF.

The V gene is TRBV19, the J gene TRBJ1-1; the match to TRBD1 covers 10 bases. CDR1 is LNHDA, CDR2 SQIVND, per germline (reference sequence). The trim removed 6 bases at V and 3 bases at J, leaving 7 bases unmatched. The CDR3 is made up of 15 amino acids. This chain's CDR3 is CASSRGGQGYTEAFF. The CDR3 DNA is TGTGCCAGTAGCCGGGGGGGACAGGGGTACACTGAAGCTTTCTTT.

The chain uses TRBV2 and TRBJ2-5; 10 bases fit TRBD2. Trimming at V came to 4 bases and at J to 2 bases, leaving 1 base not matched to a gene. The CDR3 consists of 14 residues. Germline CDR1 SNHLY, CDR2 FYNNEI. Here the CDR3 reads CASSVLAGQETQYF. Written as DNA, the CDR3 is TGTGCCAGCAGTGTACTAGCGGGACAAGAGACCCAGTACTTC.

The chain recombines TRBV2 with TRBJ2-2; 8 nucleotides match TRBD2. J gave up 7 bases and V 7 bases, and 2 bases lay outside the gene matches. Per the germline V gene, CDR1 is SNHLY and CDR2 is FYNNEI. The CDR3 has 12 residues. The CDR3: CASKRESGELFF. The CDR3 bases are TGTGCCAGCAAGCGGGAGAGCGGGGAGCTGTTTTTT. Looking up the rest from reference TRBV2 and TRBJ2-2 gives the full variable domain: EPEVTQTPSHQVTQMGQEVILRCVPISNHLYFYWYRQILGQKVEFLVSFYNNEISEKSEIFDDQFSVERPDGSNFTLKIRSTKLEDSAMYFCASKRESGELFFGEGSRLTVL.

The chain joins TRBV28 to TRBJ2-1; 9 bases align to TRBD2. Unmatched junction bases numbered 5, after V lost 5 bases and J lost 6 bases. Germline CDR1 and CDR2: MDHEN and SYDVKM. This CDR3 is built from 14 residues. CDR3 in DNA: TGTGCCAGCAGTCTGACTAGCGGCGGCAATGAGCAGTTCTTC. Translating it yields CASSLTSGGNEQFF.

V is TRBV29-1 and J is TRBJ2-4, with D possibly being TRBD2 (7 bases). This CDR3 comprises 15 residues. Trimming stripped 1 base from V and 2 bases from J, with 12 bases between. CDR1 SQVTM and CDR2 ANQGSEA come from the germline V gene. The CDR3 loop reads CSVEVGGGTKNIQYF. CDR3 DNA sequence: TGCAGCGTTGAAGTAGGGGGAGGGACCAAAAACATTCAGTACTTC.

CDR3 coding DNA: TGTGCCAGCAGTGACTCGGCGGGCTATGGCTACACCTTC. As protein: CASSDSAGYGYTF. The chain recombines TRBV2 with TRBJ1-2; D is uncertain. Germline V gene sequence: CDR1 SNHLY, CDR2 FYNNEI. V was pared by 3 bases and J by 4 bases, with 9 bases between. The CDR3 runs to 13 residues.

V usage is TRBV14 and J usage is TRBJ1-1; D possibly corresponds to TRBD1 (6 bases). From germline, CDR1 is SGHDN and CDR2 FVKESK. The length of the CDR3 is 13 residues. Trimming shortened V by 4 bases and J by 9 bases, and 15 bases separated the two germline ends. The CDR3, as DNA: TGTGCCAGCAGCCCCTCGGGGGGGCAAAAAGCTTTCTTT. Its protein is CASSPSGGQKAFF.

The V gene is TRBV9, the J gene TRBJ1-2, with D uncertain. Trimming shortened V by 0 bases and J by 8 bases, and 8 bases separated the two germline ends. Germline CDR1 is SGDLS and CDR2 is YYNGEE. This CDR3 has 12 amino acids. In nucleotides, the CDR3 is TGTGCCAGCAGCGTAGGGCCGAGGGGCTACACCTTC. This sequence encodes CASSVGPRGYTF.

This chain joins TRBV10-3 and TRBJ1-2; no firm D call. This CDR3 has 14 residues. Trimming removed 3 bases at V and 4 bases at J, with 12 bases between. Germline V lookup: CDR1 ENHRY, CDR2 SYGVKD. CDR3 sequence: CAISESPELYGYTF. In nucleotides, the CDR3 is TGTGCCATCAGTGAAAGCCCTGAACTCTATGGCTACACCTTC.

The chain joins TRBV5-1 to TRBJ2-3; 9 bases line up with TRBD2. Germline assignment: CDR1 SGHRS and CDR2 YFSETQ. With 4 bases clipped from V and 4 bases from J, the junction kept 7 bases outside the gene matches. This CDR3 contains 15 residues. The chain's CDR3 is CASSEAGGIADTQYF. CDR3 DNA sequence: TGCGCCAGCAGCGAGGCGGGGGGGATCGCAGATACGCAGTATTTT.

The CDR3 reads CASSIIVPPEKLFF. CDR3 DNA sequence: TGTGCCAGTAGTATTATAGTGCCTCCAGAAAAACTGTTTTTT. The genes are TRBV19 and TRBJ1-4; D uncertain. The CDR3 covers 14 residues. Trimming removed 3 bases from V and 8 bases from J, with 13 bases in between. Germline V gene sequence: CDR1 LNHDA, CDR2 SQIVND (reference sequence).

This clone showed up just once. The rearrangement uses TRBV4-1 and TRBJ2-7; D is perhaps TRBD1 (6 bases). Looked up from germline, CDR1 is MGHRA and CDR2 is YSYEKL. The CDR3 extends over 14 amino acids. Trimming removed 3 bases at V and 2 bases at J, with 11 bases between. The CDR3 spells CASSHYDRPYEQYF. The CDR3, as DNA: TGCGCCAGCAGCCATTACGACAGGCCCTACGAGCAGTACTTC.

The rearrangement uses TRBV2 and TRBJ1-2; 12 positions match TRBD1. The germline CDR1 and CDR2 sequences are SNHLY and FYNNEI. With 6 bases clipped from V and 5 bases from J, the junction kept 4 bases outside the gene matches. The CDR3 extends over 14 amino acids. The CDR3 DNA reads TGTGCCAGCAGGGGGACAGGGGGCAGGTATGGCTACACCTTC. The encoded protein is CASRGTGGRYGYTF.